One sample yielded the 20 T cell receptor beta chains listed below, sequenced in a study of cytomegalovirus exposure and HLA in healthy donors. The PCR employed 60 Vbeta primers together with 13 Jbeta primers. Libraries were prepared by immunoSEQ multiplex PCR; TCRdb keeps only in-frame clonotypes and omits some of them. Its listing shows approximately 58,000 clones. The sequenced sample was PBMCs. The receptors derive from a man aged 18 to 29 in good health and CMV-seropositive.

The chain combines TRBV4-2 with TRBJ2-2; tentatively, D is TRBD2 (7 bases). Germline assignment: CDR1 LGHNA and CDR2 YNFKEQ. V gave up 11 bases and J gave up 5 bases, with 18 bases separating them. This CDR3 comprises 14 residues. The CDR3 sequence is CASRGLAETGELFF. The DNA of the CDR3 is TGTGCCTCCAGGGGCCTAGCGGAAACCGGGGAGCTGTTTTTT.

The V call is TRBV7-2, the J call TRBJ1-5; TRBD1 matches 7 bases. The CDR3 is made up of 15 amino acids. CDR1 is SGHTA and CDR2 is FQGNSA in the germline V gene. With 5 bases clipped from V and 3 bases from J, the junction kept 7 bases outside the gene matches. The CDR3 is CASSPPGQINQPQHF. CDR3 sequence (DNA): TGTGCCAGCAGCCCGCCGGGACAGATCAATCAGCCCCAGCATTTT.

The gene calls are TRBV27 and TRBJ2-2; 13 bases map to TRBD2. The trim removed 6 bases at V and 6 bases at J, leaving 4 bases unmatched. The CDR3 loop spans 15 amino acids. Germline loops: CDR1 MNHEY, CDR2 SMNVEV (reference sequence). The CDR3 protein is CASSQGLAGPGELFF. The CDR3 nucleotides read TGTGCCAGCAGCCAGGGACTAGCGGGACCCGGGGAGCTGTTTTTT.

The chain uses TRBV9 and TRBJ1-1; 7 nucleotides line up with TRBD1. This CDR3 has 16 residues. V lost 3 bases and J lost 1; bases outside the gene matches: 9. Germline V gene data show CDR1 as SGDLS and CDR2 as YYNGEE. The CDR3 nucleotides read TGTGCCAGCAGCGGAGGAACGGGACAGAAGAACACTGAAGCTTTCTTT. It encodes CASSGGTGQKNTEAFF. Looking up the rest from reference TRBV9 and TRBJ1-1 gives the full variable domain: DSGVTQTPKHLITATGQRVTLRCSPRSGDLSVYWYQQSLDQGLQFLIQYYNGEERAKGNILERFSAQQFPDLHSELNLSSLELGDSALYFCASSGGTGQKNTEAFFGQGTRLTVV.

CDR3 nucleotide sequence: TGTGCCAGCAGTTCCACTAGCGGTGGGAGGGAGACCCAGTACTTC. Its protein is CASSSTSGGRETQYF. The chain is built from TRBV27 and TRBJ2-5, with 8 bases fitting TRBD2. J lost 5 bases, V lost 4 bases, and 9 bases had no gene match. Germline V lookup: CDR1 MNHEY, CDR2 SMNVEV (reference sequence). The CDR3 is made up of 15 amino acids.

V and J are TRBV2 and TRBJ2-7, with D maybe TRBD1 (6 bases). The V gene lost 5 bases and the J gene lost 2 bases, with 16 bases spanning the gap. CDR1 is SNHLY and CDR2 is FYNNEI in the germline V gene. The CDR3 loop spans 15 amino acids. Here the CDR3 DNA reads TGTGCCAGCAGTTATAACACAGGGAGCCCCTACGAGCAGTACTTC. Amino acid sequence: CASSYNTGSPYEQYF.

The chain's CDR3 is CASSVRSGHTDTQYF. The CDR3 bases are TGTGCCAGCAGCGTCCGCAGCGGGCACACAGATACGCAGTATTTT. V and J are TRBV9 and TRBJ2-3, with D maybe TRBD2 (6 bases). The CDR3 is 15 amino acids. Germline V lookup: CDR1 SGDLS, CDR2 YYNGEE. V lost 2 bases and J lost 2, with 12 bases in between.

The chain is built from TRBV4-2 and TRBJ1-2; 10 bases are a match to TRBD1. There are 19 residues in the CDR3. Germline loops: CDR1 LGHNA, CDR2 YNFKEQ. J gave up 4 bases and V 0 bases, and 14 bases lay outside the gene matches. The chain's CDR3 is CASSQDGQAETGGSYGYTF. CDR3 DNA: TGTGCCAGCAGCCAAGACGGTCAAGCCGAGACAGGGGGCTCCTATGGCTACACCTTC.

The chain couples TRBV2 to TRBJ1-6; D gene unclear. The CDR3 has 14 residues. The germline V and J ends were trimmed by 6 bases and 2 bases, with 8 bases remaining between them. Germline CDR1 reads SNHLY; CDR2 reads FYNNEI. The CDR3 protein is CASSQAPYNSPLHF. As DNA, the CDR3 is TGTGCCAGCAGCCAGGCCCCCTATAATTCACCCCTCCACTTT.

The chain links TRBV2 to TRBJ1-5, with 8 nucleotides matching TRBD1. The J segment lost 3 bases and the V segment lost 1 base, leaving 2 bases of the junction unmatched. Germline CDR1 SNHLY, CDR2 FYNNEI. The CDR3 consists of 15 residues. The CDR3 DNA reads as TGTGCCAGCAGTGAAGACAGGGGGGACAATCAGCCCCAGCATTTT. It codes for CASSEDRGDNQPQHF.

The CDR3 loop is CASSQWGGAAGANVLTF. The CDR3 DNA sequence: TGTGCCAGCAGCCAATGGGGAGGGGCGGCCGGGGCCAACGTCCTGACTTTC. This chain connects TRBV7-3 to TRBJ2-6; 7 nucleotides align to TRBD2. The CDR3 loop spans 17 amino acids. V was clipped by 5 bases and J by 4 bases; unmatched bases: 11. In germline, CDR1 is SGHTA, CDR2 FQGTGA.

This sequence joins TRBV19 and TRBJ2-2, with TRBD2 matching over 11 bases. After removal of 3 bases from V and 8 bases from J, the junction contained 14 bases not matched to a gene. This CDR3 contains 18 residues. The germline CDR1 and CDR2 sequences are LNHDA and SQIVND (reference sequence). The CDR3 here is CASSMVTSGSTRMGELFF. The DNA of the CDR3 is TGTGCCAGTAGTATGGTCACTAGCGGGAGTACTCGAATGGGGGAGCTGTTTTTT. Full variable domain (outside the CDR3, taken from reference TRBV19 and TRBJ2-2): DGGITQSPKYLFRKEGQNVTLSCEQNLNHDAMYWYRQDPGQGLRLIYYSQIVNDFQKGDIAEGYSVSREKKESFPLTVTSAQKNPTAFYLCASSMVTSGSTRMGELFFGEGSRLTVL.

The chain employs TRBV7-8 and TRBJ1-3; 7 bases line up with TRBD1. This CDR3 region has 15 residues. Germline assignment: CDR1 SGHVS and CDR2 FQNEAQ. V dropped 5 bases and J dropped 7; count of bases not matched to a gene: 11. The CDR3 nucleotides are TGTGCCAGCAGCCGCTCGTCAGGGGGTGAGAACACCATATATTTT. Translating gives CASSRSSGGENTIYF.

This chain uses TRBV7-2 with TRBJ2-7, with TRBD2 as a possible D gene (7 bases). Deletions cut 5 bases from V and 6 bases from J, with 23 bases between. Germline V gene sequence: CDR1 SGHTA, CDR2 FQGNSA. The length of the CDR3 is 16 residues. The CDR3 is CASSPRLGGRITEQYF. CDR3 nucleotide sequence: TGTGCCAGCAGCCCTAGGTTGGGGGGGCGAATCACCGAGCAGTACTTC.

This chain links TRBV7-8 with TRBJ2-1; D remains ambiguous. Germline-derived CDR1 and CDR2 are SGHVS and FQNEAQ. This CDR3 spans 15 amino acids. With 3 bases removed from V and 0 bases from J, the gap between germline ends came to 9 bases. The CDR3 reads CASSFEPHSYNEQFF. In DNA, the CDR3 is TGTGCCAGCAGCTTCGAGCCTCACTCCTACAATGAGCAGTTCTTC.

The chain couples TRBV5-6 to TRBJ1-4; no definite D call. Trimming cost V 1 base and J 8 bases, with 18 bases left between them. The CDR3 extends over 16 amino acids. Per germline, CDR1 SGHDT and CDR2 YYEEEE. CDR3 residues: CASSLKPGRSEEKLFF. The CDR3 nucleotides are TGTGCCAGCAGCTTGAAGCCAGGTCGTTCTGAGGAAAAACTGTTTTTT.

This chain joins TRBV10-3 and TRBJ2-5; TRBD1 aligns across 7 bases. Gene TRBJ2-7 matches the end of the DNA better, so the J call may be wrong. CDR1 and CDR2 (germline): ENHRY, SYGVKD. The CDR3 consists of 15 residues. CDR3 region: CAISESHRGSNEQYF. The CDR3 DNA follows: TGTGCCATCAGTGAGTCCCACAGGGGTTCCAACGAGCAGTACTTC.

The chain employs TRBV27 and TRBJ1-4; 7 positions agree with TRBD1. Trimming at V came to 5 bases and at J to 8 bases, leaving 11 bases not matched to a gene. Germline V gene data show CDR1 as MNHEY and CDR2 as SMNVEV (reference sequence). The CDR3 consists of 15 residues. The CDR3 DNA sequence: TGTGCCAGCAGTAGAGACAGGGCACGAGAGGAAAAACTGTTTTTT. Translating gives CASSRDRAREEKLFF.

The chain uses TRBV4-2 and TRBJ2-3; 8 positions match TRBD2. The ends lost 3 bases at V and 1 base at J; junction bases unmatched: 6. This CDR3 comprises 16 residues. Germline V CDR1 and CDR2: LGHNA, YNFKEQ. The chain's CDR3 is CASSHLEAGGTDTQYF. DNA of the CDR3: TGTGCCAGCAGCCACCTAGAAGCGGGGGGCACAGATACGCAGTATTTT.

The chain is built from TRBV5-8 and TRBJ1-2; tentative D call: TRBD1 (6 bases). The V end lost 4 bases, the J end lost 8 bases, and 6 bases lay between the germline ends. The germline V gene encodes CDR1 SGHTS and CDR2 YDEGEE. CDR3 length: 10 amino acids. CDR3 DNA sequence: TGTGCCAGCAGCGACAGGGGCTACACCTTC. Translation gives CASSDRGYTF. Together with reference TRBV5-8 and TRBJ1-2, the CDR3 gives the full variable domain: EAGVTQSPTHLIKTRGQQATLRCSPISGHTSVYWYQQALGLGLQFLLWYDEGEERNRGNFPPRFSGRQFPNYSSELNVNALELEDSALYLCASSDRGYTFGSGTRLTVV.